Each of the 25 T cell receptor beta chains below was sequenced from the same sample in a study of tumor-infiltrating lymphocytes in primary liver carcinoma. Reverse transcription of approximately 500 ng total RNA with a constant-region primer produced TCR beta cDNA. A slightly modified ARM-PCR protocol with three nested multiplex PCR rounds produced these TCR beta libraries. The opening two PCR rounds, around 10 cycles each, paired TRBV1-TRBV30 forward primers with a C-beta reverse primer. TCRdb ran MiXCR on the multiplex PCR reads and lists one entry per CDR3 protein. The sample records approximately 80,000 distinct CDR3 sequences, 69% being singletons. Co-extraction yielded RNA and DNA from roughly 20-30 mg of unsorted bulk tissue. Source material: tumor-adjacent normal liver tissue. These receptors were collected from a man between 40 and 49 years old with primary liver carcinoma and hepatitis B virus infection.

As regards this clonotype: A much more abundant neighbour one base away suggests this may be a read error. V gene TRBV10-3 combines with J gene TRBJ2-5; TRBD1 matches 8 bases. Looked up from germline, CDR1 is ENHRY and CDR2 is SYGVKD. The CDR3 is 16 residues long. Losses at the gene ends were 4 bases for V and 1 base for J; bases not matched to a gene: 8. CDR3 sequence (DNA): TGTGCCATCAGTGGAGAGGAACAGGGGGGCCAAGAGACCCAGTACTTC. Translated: CAISGEEQGGQETQYF.

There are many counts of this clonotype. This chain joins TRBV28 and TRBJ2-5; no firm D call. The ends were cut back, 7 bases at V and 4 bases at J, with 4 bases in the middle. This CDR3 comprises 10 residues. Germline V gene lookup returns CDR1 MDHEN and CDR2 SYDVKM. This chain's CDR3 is CASMGETQYF. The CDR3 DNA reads TGTGCCAGCATGGGAGAGACCCAGTACTTC.

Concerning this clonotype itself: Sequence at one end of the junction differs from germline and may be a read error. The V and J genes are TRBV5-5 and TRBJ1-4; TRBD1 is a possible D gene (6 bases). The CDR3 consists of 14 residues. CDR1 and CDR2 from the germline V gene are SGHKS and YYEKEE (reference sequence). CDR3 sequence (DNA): TGTGCCAGCAGCTTTGGGGTAGGGGGAGAAAAACTGTGTTTT. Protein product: CASSFGVGGEKLCF.

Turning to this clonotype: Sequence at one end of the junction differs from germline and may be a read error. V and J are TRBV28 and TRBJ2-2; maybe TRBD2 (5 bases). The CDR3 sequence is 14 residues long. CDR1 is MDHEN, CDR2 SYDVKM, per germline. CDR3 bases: TGTACCAGCAGTCGACATCCGAACACCGGGGAACTGTTTTTT. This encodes CTSSRHPNTGELFF.

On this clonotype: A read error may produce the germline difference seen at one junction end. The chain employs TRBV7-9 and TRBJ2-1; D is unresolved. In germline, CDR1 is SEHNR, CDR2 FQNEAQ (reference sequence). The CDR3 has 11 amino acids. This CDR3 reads CASSSYNEQLF. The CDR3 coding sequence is TGTGCCAGCAGCTCTTACAATGAGCAGTTATTC.

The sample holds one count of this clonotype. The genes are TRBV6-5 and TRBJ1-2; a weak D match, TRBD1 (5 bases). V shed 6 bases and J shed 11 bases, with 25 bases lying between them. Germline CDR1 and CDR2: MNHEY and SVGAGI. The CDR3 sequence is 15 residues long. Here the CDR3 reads CASSPTRGVNCGYTF. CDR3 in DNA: TGTGCCAGCAGCCCGACCCGGGGGGTTAACTGTGGGTACACCTTC.

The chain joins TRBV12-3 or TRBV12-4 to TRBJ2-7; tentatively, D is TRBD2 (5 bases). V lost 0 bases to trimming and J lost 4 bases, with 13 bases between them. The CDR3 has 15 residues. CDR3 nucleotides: TGTGCCAGCAGTTTAGCTAGCGTGGCCAATTACGAGCAGTACTTC. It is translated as CASSLASVANYEQYF.

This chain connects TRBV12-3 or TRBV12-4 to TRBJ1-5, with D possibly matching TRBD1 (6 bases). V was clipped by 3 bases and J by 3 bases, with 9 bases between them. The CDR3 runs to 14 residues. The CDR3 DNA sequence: TGTGCCAGCAGTTTGGGGGCTGCCAATCAGCCCCAGCATTTT. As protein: CASSLGAANQPQHF.

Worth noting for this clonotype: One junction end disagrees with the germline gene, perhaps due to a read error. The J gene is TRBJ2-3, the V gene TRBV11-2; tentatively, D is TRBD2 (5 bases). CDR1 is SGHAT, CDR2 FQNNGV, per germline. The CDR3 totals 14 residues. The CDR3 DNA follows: TGTGCCAGCAGCCCCTGGAGGAACATAGATACTCAGTATTTT. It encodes CASSPWRNIDTQYF.

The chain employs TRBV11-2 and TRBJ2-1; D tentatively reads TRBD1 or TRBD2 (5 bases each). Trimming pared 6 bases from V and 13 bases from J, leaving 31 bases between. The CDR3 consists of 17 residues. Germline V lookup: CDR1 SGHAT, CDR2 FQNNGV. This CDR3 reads CASRFGALTTHIPGQFF. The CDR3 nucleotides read TGTGCCAGCAGATTCGGGGCTCTAACTACCCATATCCCAGGACAGTTCTTC.

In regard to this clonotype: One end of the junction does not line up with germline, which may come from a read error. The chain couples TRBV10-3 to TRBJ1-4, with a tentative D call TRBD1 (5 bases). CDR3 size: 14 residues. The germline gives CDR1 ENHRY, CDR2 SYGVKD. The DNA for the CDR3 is TGTCCCATCAATGACGGGGCGCGTAATGAAAAACTGTTTTTT. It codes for CPINDGARNEKLFF.

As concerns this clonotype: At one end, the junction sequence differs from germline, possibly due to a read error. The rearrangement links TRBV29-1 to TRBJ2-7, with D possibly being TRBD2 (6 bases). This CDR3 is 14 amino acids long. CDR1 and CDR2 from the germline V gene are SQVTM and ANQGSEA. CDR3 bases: TGCAACGTTGAAGGTTTTGAGGGAGGTTGGGAGCAGTACTTC. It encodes CNVEGFEGGWEQYF.

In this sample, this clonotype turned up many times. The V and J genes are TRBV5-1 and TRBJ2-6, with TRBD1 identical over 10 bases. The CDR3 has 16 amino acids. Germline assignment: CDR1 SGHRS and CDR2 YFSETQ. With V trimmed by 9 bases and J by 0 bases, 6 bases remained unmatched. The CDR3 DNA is TGCGCCACCTCGACAGGGGGCAGCTCTGGGGCCAACGTCCTGACTTTC. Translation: CATSTGGSSGANVLTF.

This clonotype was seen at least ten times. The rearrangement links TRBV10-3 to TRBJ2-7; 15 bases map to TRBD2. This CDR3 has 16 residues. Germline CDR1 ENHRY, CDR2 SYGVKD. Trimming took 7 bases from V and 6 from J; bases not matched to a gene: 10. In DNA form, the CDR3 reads TGTGCCATCACCCCAGGACTAGCGGGAGGGCCGAGCGAGCAGTACTTC. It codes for CAITPGLAGGPSEQYF.

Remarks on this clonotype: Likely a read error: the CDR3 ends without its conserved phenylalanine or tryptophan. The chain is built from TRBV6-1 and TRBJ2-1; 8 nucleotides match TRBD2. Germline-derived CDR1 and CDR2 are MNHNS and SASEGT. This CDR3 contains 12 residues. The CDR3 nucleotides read TGTTCCAGCAATAAAGCGGGGGATGAGCAGTTCATC. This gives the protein CSSNKAGDEQFI.

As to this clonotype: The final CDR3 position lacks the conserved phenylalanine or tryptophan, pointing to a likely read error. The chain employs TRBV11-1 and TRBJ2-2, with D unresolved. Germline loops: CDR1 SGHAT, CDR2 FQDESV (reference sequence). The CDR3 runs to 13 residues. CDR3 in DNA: TGTGTCAGCAGCTTGGTACGTTTCGGGGAGCTGTTTTCT. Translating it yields CVSSLVRFGELFS.

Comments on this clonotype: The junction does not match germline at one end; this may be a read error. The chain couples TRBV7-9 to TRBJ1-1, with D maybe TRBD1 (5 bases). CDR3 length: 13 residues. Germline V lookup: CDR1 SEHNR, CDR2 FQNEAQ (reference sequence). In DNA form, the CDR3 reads TGTACCAGCAGCTTGGGGGTTGAAACTGAAGCTTTCTTT. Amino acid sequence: CTSSLGVETEAFF.

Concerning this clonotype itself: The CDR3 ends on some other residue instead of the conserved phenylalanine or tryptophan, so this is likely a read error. CDR3 amino acids: CASSLGLYNEQFL. CDR3 bases: TGTGCCAGCAGTTTGGGCCTGTATAATGAGCAGTTCCTC. V and J are TRBV6-6 and TRBJ2-1; unclear D gene. The V gene's germline CDR1 is MNHNY and CDR2 SVGAGI (reference sequence). V lost 4 bases and J 7 bases, leaving 11 bases between the germline ends. CDR3 length equals 13 residues.

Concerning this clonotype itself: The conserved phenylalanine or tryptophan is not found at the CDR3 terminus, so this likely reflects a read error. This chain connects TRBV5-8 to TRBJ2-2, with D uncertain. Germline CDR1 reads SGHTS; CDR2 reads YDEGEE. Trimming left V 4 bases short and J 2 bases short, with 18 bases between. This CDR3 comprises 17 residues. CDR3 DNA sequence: TGTGCCAGCAGCCCTTGGGCGTTAGCCACTAACACCGGGGAGCTGTTTCTT. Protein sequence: CASSPWALATNTGELFL.

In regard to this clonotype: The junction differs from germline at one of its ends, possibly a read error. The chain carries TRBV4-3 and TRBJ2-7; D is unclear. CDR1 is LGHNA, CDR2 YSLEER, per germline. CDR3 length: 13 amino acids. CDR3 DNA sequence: TGCGCCAGCAACCAAGATACTTCGACCGTGCAGTACTTC. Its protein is CASNQDTSTVQYF.

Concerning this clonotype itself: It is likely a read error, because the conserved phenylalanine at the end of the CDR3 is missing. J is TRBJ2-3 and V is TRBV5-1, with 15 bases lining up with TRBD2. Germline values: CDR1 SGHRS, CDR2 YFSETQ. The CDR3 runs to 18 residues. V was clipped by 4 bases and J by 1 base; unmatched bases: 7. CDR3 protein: CASSTGLAGGRGTDTQYL. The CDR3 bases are TGCGCCAGCAGCACCGGACTAGCGGGAGGGCGGGGCACAGATACGCAGTATTTA.

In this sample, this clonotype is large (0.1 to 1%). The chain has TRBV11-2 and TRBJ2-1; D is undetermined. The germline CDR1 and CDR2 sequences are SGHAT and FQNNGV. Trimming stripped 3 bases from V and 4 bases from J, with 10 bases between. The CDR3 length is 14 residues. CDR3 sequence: CASSFFGVYNEQFF. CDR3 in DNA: TGTGCCAGCAGCTTCTTTGGGGTTTACAATGAGCAGTTCTTC.

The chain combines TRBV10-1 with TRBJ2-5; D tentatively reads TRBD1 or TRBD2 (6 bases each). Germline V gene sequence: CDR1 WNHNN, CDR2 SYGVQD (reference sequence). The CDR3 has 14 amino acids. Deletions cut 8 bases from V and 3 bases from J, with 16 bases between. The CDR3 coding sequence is TGCGCCAGCTGTCAGGATAGGGGGGAAGAGACCCAGTACTTC. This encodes CASCQDRGEETQYF.

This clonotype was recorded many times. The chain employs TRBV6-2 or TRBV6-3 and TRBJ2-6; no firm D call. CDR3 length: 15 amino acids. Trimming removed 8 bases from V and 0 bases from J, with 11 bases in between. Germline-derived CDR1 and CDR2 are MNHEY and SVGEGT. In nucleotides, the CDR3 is TGTGCCAGCTCTCTGACCAGCTCTGGGGCCAACGTCCTGACTTTC. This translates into CASSLTSSGANVLTF.

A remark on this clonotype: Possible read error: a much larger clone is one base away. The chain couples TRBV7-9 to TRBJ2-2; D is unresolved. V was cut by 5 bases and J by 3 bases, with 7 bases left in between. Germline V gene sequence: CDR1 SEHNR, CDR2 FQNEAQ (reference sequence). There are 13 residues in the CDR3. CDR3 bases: TGTGCCAGCAGCATTATGGACACCGGGGAGCTGTTTTTT. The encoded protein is CASSIMDTGELFF.